This T cell receptor beta chain originates from a study of vaccination and CD4 T cells after COVID-19. A note on this clonotype: Antigen: not known.

Trimming shortened V by 7 bases and J by 5 bases, and 11 bases separated the two germline ends. Germline-derived CDR1 and CDR2 are MNHEY and SVGEGT. This CDR3 spans 12 amino acids. Specified treatment: roughly 11-day PBMC culture with coronavirus spike peptide pools or control peptides (ViraFEST assay). CD4+ T cells that had been cultured provided DNA sequenced with the Oncomine TCR Beta short-read assay. TCRdb recomputed calls from the PCR reads with MiXCR, one row per CDR3 protein. The sample carries about 7,100 distinct CDR3 sequences, about 66% recorded once. The TCR sequence derives from a human donor who had recovered from COVID-19. Sequencing was carried out using CD4+ T cells from blood, cultured in vitro. This chain connects TRBV6-2 or TRBV6-3 to TRBJ1-1; D is unresolved. The CDR3 bases are TGTGCCAGCATGGAAAAGGTAACTGAAGCTTTCTTT. Protein product: CASMEKVTEAFF.